This T cell receptor (beta chain) was observed in a study of early T cells in non-severe SARS-CoV-2 infection. The CDR3 is 13 amino acids. Between the trimmed V and J ends, which lost 4 bases and 6 bases, there was a span of 13 bases. The germline V gene encodes CDR1 SGHVS and CDR2 FQNEAQ. Unique molecular identifiers were added to individual cDNA molecules. TCRdb used MiXCR to reprocess the 5' RACE reads, holding one entry per CDR3 protein. The sample has about 22,000 distinct CDR3 sequences, 4% to 5% seen once. Sequencing was carried out using whole blood. The chain recombines TRBV7-8 with TRBJ2-7; perhaps TRBD2 as D (6 bases). The TCR was taken from an adult who was a healthcare worker with PCR-confirmed SARS-CoV-2 infection or an uninfected control (not recorded which). CDR3 nucleotide sequence: TGTGCCAGCAGCTCTACTAGCCTGTCCGAGCAGTACTTC. Amino acid sequence: CASSSTSLSEQYF.